These 10 T cell receptor beta chains came from one sample sequenced in a study of cytomegalovirus exposure and HLA in healthy donors. A multiplex PCR was run with 60 Vbeta primers and 13 Jbeta primers. Measured with immunoSEQ multiplex PCR; TCRdb has only the in-frame clones, and not every one. The repertoire includes 65,000 or so clones, less than 70% of them detected once, and 2.8% sits in the top ten. Sequencing was done on a sample of PBMCs. The source is a man between 25 and 39 years old in good health and CMV-seronegative.

V and J are TRBV2 and TRBJ2-1, with D perhaps matching TRBD1 (6 bases). The length of the CDR3 is 13 residues. V lost 1 base to trimming and J lost 9 bases, with 10 bases between them. Germline assignment: CDR1 SNHLY and CDR2 FYNNEI. The CDR3 DNA reads as TGTGCCAGCAGTGAAGAGGGGGTGGGTGAGCAGTTCTTC. It is translated as CASSEEGVGEQFF. Supplemented by reference TRBV2 and TRBJ2-1, the full variable domain reads EPEVTQTPSHQVTQMGQEVILRCVPISNHLYFYWYRQILGQKVEFLVSFYNNEISEKSEIFDDQFSVERPDGSNFTLKIRSTKLEDSAMYFCASSEEGVGEQFFGPGTRLTVL.

The gene calls are TRBV6-5 and TRBJ1-4, with a possible D match to TRBD1 (5 bases). Germline V CDR1 and CDR2: MNHEY, SVGAGI. There are 16 residues in the CDR3. Trimming took off 2 bases at V and 3 bases at J, with 13 bases between the two ends. Here the CDR3 reads CASSYQQGRANEKLFF. In DNA form, the CDR3 reads TGTGCCAGCAGTTACCAGCAGGGTAGGGCTAATGAAAAACTGTTTTTT.

This sequence joins TRBV9 and TRBJ2-1, with D possibly being TRBD2 (6 bases). The V end lost 0 bases, the J end lost 8 bases, and 12 bases lay between the germline ends. Germline CDR1 SGDLS, CDR2 YYNGEE. CDR3 length equals 14 residues. The CDR3: CASSVASWGDEQFF. In DNA, the CDR3 is TGTGCCAGCAGCGTAGCCTCGTGGGGGGATGAGCAGTTCTTC.

The table lists this clone with a count of one. The CDR3 DNA is TGTGCCAGTAGTACCGAGGGGAGGGGCTACGAGCAGTACTTC. Its translation: CASSTEGRGYEQYF. The chain couples TRBV19 to TRBJ2-7; TRBD2 aligns across 7 bases. Trimming took 4 bases from V and 3 from J; bases not matched to a gene: 6. The CDR3 runs to 14 residues. The germline V gene has CDR1 LNHDA and CDR2 SQIVND (reference sequence).

This clone occurred a few times. The chain recombines TRBV6-5 with TRBJ1-1, with D possibly matching TRBD1 (5 bases). Trimming took off 0 bases at V and 1 base at J, with 9 bases between the two ends. The length of the CDR3 is 15 residues. Germline CDR1 MNHEY, CDR2 SVGAGI. CDR3 residues: CASSYSFQGNTEAFF. The CDR3 DNA reads as TGTGCCAGCAGTTACTCGTTCCAGGGGAACACTGAAGCTTTCTTT.

J is TRBJ2-1 and V is TRBV7-6; 10 positions agree with TRBD1. The V gene's germline CDR1 is SGHVS and CDR2 FNYEAQ. Trimming took 0 bases from V and 7 from J; bases not matched to a gene: 3. CDR3 length: 15 residues. This CDR3 reads CASSLAGTGVNEQFF. In DNA form, the CDR3 reads TGTGCCAGCAGCTTAGCTGGGACAGGGGTAAATGAGCAGTTCTTC.

CDR3 residues: CASSQEGYNEQFF. CDR3 nucleotide sequence: TGCGCCAGCAGCCAGGAGGGGTACAATGAGCAGTTCTTC. The chain is built from TRBV4-1 and TRBJ2-1, with a tentative D call TRBD2 (6 bases). Germline V gene sequence: CDR1 MGHRA, CDR2 YSYEKL. V lost 3 bases to trimming and J lost 4 bases, with 7 bases between them. The CDR3 contains 13 residues.

V gene TRBV4-1 combines with J gene TRBJ1-2; TRBD1 might be the D (5 bases). The CDR3 covers 15 residues. With 1 base removed from V and 1 base from J, the gap between germline ends came to 10 bases. Germline CDR1 MGHRA, CDR2 YSYEKL. CDR3 DNA: TGCGCCAGCAGCCAAGCGACGCAGGGTAACTATGGCTACACCTTC. As protein: CASSQATQGNYGYTF.

The CDR3 sequence: CAWIRQAFPTANQPQHF. The CDR3 DNA is TGTGCCTGGATTCGGCAGGCCTTTCCTACCGCCAATCAGCCCCAGCATTTT. V gene TRBV30 combines with J gene TRBJ1-5; no definite D call. The length of the CDR3 is 17 residues. The germline gives CDR1 GTSNPN, CDR2 SVGIG (reference sequence). Between the trimmed V and J ends, which lost 4 bases and 3 bases, there was a span of 22 bases.

The genes are TRBV6-5 and TRBJ2-1, with TRBD2 matching 10 bases. The CDR3 runs 15 residues. V lost 7 bases to trimming and J lost 7 bases; unmatched junction nucleotides: 10. Germline loops: CDR1 MNHEY, CDR2 SVGAGI. The CDR3 sequence is CASTGGAGGPNEQFF. In DNA form, the CDR3 reads TGTGCCAGCACGGGGGGAGCGGGGGGGCCGAATGAGCAGTTCTTC.